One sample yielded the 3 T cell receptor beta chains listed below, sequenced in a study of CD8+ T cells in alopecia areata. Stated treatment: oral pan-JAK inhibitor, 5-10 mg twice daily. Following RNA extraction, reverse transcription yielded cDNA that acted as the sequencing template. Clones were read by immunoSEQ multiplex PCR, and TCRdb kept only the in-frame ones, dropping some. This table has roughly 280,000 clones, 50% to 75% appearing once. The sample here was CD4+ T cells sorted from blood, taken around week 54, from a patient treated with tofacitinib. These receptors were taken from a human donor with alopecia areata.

The CDR3 DNA sequence: TGCGCCAGCAGCTGGGGACAGGGAGAGCACGAGCAGTACTTC. It translates to CASSWGQGEHEQYF. The chain combines TRBV5-1 with TRBJ2-7; 9 bases line up with TRBD1. This CDR3 contains 14 residues. The germline CDR1 and CDR2 sequences are SGHRS and YFSETQ. V was clipped by 3 bases and J by 5 bases; unmatched bases: 6.

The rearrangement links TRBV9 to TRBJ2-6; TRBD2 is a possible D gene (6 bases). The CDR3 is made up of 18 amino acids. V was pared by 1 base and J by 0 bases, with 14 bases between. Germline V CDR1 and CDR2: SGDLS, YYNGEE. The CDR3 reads CASSVRARTNSGANVLTF. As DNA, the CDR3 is TGTGCCAGCAGCGTAAGGGCCAGGACTAACTCTGGGGCCAACGTCCTGACTTTC.

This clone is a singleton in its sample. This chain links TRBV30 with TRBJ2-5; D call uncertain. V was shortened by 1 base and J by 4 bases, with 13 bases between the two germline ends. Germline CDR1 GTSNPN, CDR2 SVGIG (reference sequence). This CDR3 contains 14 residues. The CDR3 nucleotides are TGTGCCTGGAGTGGGCCCACGGTAGGAGAGACCCAGTACTTC. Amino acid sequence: CAWSGPTVGETQYF.